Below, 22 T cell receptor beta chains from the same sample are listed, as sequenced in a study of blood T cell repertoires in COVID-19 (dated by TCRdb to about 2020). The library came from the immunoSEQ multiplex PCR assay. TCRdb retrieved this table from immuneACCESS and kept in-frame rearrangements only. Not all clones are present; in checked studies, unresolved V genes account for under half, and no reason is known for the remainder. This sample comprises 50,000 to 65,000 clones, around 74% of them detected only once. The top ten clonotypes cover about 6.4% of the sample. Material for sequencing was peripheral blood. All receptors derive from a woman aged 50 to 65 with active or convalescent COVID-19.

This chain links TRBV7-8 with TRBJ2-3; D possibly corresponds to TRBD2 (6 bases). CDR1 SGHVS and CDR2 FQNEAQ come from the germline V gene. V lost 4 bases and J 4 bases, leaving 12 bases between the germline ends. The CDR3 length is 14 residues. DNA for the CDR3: TGTGCCAGCAGCTCCCGGGAGTGGGCAGATACGCAGTATTTT. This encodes CASSSREWADTQYF. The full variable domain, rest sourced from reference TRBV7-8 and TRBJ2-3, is GAGVSQSPRYKVAKRGQDVALRCDPISGHVSLFWYQQALGQGPEFLTYFQNEAQLDKSGLPSDRFFAERPEGSVSTLKIQRTQQEDSAVYLCASSSREWADTQYFGPGTRLTVL.

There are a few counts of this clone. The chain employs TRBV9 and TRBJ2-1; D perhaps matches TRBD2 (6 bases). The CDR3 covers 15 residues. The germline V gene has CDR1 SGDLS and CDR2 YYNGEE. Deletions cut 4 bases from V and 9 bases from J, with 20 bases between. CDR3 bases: TGTGCCAGCAGCTTGCAGGCAGGAGGGAGGACTGAGCAGTTCTTC. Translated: CASSLQAGGRTEQFF.

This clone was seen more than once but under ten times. Here the CDR3 DNA reads TGTGCCAGTAGTGGGCCCGGGACAGGGGGTTCCTACGAGCAGTACTTC. Its translation is CASSGPGTGGSYEQYF. This chain uses TRBV19 with TRBJ2-7; 11 bases fit TRBD1. The CDR3 is made up of 16 amino acids. With V trimmed by 5 bases and J by 1 base, 7 bases remained unmatched. The germline CDR1 and CDR2 sequences are LNHDA and SQIVND (reference sequence).

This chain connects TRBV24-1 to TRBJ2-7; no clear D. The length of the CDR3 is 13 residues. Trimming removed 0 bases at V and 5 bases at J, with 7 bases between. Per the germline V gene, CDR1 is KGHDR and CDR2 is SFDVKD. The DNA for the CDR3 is TGTGCCACCAGTGATTTGGTAACTGACGAGCAGTACTTC. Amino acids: CATSDLVTDEQYF.

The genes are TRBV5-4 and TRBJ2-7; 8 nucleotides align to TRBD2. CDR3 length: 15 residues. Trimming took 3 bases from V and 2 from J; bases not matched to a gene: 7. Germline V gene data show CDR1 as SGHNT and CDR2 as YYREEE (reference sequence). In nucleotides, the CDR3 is TGTGCCAGCAGCTCCGCTAGCGGGTTCACCTACGAGCAGTACTTC. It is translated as CASSSASGFTYEQYF. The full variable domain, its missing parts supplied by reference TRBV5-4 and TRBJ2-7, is ETGVTQSPTHLIKTRGQQVTLRCSSQSGHNTVSWYQQALGQGPQFIFQYYREEENGRGNFPPRFSGLQFPNYSSELNVNALELDDSALYLCASSSASGFTYEQYFGPGTRLTVT.

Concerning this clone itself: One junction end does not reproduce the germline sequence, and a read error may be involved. CDR3 protein: CASSLEPGTSGEVF. The CDR3 coding sequence is TGTGCCAGCAGCTTAGAACCAGGGACTAGCGGAGAGGTCTTC. This chain connects TRBV7-2 to TRBJ2-1, with TRBD2 matching 11 bases. CDR1 is SGHTA, CDR2 FQGNSA, per germline. The CDR3 contains 14 residues.

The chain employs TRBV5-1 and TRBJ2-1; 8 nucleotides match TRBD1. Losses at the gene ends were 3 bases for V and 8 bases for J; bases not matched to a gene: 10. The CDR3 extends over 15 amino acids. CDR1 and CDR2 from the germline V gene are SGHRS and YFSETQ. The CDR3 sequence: CASSSGTGSIDEQFF. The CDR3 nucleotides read TGCGCCAGCAGCTCCGGGACAGGTAGTATCGATGAGCAGTTCTTC. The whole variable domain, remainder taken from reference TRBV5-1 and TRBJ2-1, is KAGVTQTPRYLIKTRGQQVTLSCSPISGHRSVSWYQQTPGQGLQFLFEYFSETQRNKGNFPGRFSGRQFSNSRSEMNVSTLELGDSALYLCASSSGTGSIDEQFFGPGTRLTVL.

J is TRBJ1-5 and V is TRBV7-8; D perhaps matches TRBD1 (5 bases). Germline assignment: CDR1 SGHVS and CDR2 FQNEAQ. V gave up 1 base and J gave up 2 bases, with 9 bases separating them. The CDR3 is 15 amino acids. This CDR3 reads CASSLGRVGNQPQHF. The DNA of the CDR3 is TGTGCCAGCAGCTTAGGCAGGGTGGGCAATCAGCCCCAGCATTTT.

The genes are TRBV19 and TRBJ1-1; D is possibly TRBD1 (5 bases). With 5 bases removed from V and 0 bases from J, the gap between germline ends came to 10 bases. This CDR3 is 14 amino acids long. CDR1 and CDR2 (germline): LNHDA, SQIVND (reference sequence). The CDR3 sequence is CASSVRVMNTEAFF. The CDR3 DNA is TGTGCCAGTAGTGTCAGGGTGATGAACACTGAAGCTTTCTTT.

The CDR3 DNA follows: TGTGCCACCAGTGATTTCTCTGGCAGGGGCCAAGAGACCCAGTACTTC. Translation: CATSDFSGRGQETQYF. V and J are TRBV24-1 and TRBJ2-5, with D possibly matching TRBD1 (6 bases). The CDR3 contains 16 residues. V was cut by 1 base and J by 1 base, with 12 bases left in between. Germline CDR1 reads KGHDR; CDR2 reads SFDVKD.

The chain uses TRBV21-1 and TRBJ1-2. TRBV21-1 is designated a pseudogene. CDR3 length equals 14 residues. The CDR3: CASSKDGWRYGYTF. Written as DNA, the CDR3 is TGTGCCAGCAGCAAGGACGGGTGGAGGTATGGCTACACCTTC.

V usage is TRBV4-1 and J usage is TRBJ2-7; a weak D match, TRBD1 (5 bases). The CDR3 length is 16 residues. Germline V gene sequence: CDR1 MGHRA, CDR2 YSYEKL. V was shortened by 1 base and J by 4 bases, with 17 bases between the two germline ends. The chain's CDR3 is CASSQGPRQGSYEQYF. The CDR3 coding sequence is TGCGCCAGCAGCCAAGGCCCTAGGCAGGGTAGTTACGAGCAGTACTTC.

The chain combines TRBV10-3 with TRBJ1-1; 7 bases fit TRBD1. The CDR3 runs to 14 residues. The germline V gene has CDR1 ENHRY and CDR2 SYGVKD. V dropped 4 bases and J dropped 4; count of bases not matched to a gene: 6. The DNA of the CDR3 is TGTGCCATCAGTGGGTATGGACAGGTCACTGAAGCTTTCTTT. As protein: CAISGYGQVTEAFF.

This chain's CDR3 is CSVELKNIQYF. Written as DNA, the CDR3 is TGCAGCGTTGAACTTAAAAACATTCAGTACTTC. The rearrangement links TRBV29-1 to TRBJ2-4; D ambiguous. Looked up from germline, CDR1 is SQVTM and CDR2 is ANQGSEA. Trimming shortened V by 2 bases and J by 4 bases, and 3 bases separated the two germline ends. This CDR3 comprises 11 residues.

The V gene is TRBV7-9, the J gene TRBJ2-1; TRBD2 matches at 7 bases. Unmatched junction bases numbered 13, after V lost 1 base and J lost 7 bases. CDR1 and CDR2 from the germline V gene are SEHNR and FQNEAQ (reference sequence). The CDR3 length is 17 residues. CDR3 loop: CASSLGQRASGDNEQFF. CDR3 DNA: TGTGCCAGCAGCTTAGGGCAAAGGGCTAGCGGCGATAATGAGCAGTTCTTC.

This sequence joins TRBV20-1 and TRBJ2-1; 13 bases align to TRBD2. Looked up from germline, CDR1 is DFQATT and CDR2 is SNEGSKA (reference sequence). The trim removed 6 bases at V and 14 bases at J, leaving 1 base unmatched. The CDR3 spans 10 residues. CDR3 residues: CSAGLAGEFF. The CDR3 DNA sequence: TGCAGTGCCGGACTAGCGGGGGAGTTCTTC.

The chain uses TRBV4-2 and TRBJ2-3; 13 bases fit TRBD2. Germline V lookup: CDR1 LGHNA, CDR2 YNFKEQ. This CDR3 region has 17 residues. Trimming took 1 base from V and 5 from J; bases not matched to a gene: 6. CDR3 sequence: CASSQGTSGSKIDTQYF. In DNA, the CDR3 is TGTGCCAGCAGCCAAGGGACTAGCGGGAGTAAGATAGATACGCAGTATTTT.

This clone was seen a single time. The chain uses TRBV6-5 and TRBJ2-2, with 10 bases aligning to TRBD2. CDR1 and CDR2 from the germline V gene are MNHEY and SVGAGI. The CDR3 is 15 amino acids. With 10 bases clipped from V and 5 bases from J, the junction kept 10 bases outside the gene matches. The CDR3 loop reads CATRRASGRTGELFF. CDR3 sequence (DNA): TGTGCCACCCGGAGGGCTAGCGGGAGAACCGGGGAGCTGTTTTTT.

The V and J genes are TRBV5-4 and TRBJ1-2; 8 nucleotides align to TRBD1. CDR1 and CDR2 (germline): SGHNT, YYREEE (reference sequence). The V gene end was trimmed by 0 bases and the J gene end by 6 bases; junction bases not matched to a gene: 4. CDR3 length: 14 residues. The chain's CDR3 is CASSLAGGADGYTF. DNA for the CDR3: TGTGCCAGCAGCTTGGCAGGGGGCGCCGATGGCTACACCTTC. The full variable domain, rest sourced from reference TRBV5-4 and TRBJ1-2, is ETGVTQSPTHLIKTRGQQVTLRCSSQSGHNTVSWYQQALGQGPQFIFQYYREEENGRGNFPPRFSGLQFPNYSSELNVNALELDDSALYLCASSLAGGADGYTFGSGTRLTVV.

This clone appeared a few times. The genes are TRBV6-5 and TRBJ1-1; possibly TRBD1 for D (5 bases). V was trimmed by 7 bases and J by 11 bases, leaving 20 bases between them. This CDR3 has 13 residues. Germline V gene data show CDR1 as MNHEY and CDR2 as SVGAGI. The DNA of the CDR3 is TGTGCCAGCATCCGGACATCCAAGGGGCTCGCTTTCTTT. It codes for CASIRTSKGLAFF.

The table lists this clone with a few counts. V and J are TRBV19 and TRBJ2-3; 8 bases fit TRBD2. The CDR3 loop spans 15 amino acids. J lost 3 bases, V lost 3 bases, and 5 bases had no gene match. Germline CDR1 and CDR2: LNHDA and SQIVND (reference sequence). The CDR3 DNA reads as TGTGCCAGTAGTATTCGAGCGGGAGAGACAGATACGCAGTATTTT. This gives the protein CASSIRAGETDTQYF.

CDR3 residues: CASSAMTDTDTQYF. In nucleotides, the CDR3 is TGTGCCAGCAGCGCCATGACTGACACAGATACGCAGTATTTT. The chain employs TRBV9 and TRBJ2-3; D ambiguous. V was cut by 3 bases and J by 2 bases, with 10 bases left in between. This CDR3 comprises 14 residues. CDR1 and CDR2 from the germline V gene are SGDLS and YYNGEE. The full variable domain, with the rest looked up from reference TRBV9 and TRBJ2-3, is DSGVTQTPKHLITATGQRVTLRCSPRSGDLSVYWYQQSLDQGLQFLIQYYNGEERAKGNILERFSAQQFPDLHSELNLSSLELGDSALYFCASSAMTDTDTQYFGPGTRLTVL.